The 8 T cell receptor beta chains presented below share a single source sample, sequenced in a study of monozygotic twins with inflammatory bowel disease. TCRdb derives one entry per CDR3 protein from the 5' RACE reads, leaving out DNA. The sample table includes roughly 200,000 distinct CDR3 sequences. Input material: blood. These receptors were taken from a human donor with ulcerative colitis or Crohn's disease, or a healthy co-twin of an affected twin (not recorded which).

J is TRBJ2-3 and V is TRBV12-3 or TRBV12-4; checking the TCRdb D call of TRBD2 is not possible without DNA. The length of the CDR3 is 15 residues. CDR3 sequence reads: CASSFQRGATDTQYF.

The rearrangement links TRBV6-4 to TRBJ1-1; TCRdb returns TRBD1, unconfirmable since there is no DNA. Germline loops: CDR1 MRHNA, CDR2 SNTAGT. The CDR3 contains 19 residues. CDR3: CASSHRDVTGARWNTEAFF.

The chain carries TRBV30 and TRBJ1-1. Germline values: CDR1 GTSNPN, CDR2 SVGIG (reference sequence). The CDR3 sequence is 13 residues long. The CDR3: CALKPGGNTEAFF.

The chain is built from TRBV25-1 and TRBJ2-1; the D call of TRBD2 rests on TCRdb alone, since no DNA is present to check it. The CDR3 has 17 residues. Germline-derived CDR1 and CDR2 are MGHDK and SYGVNS. This CDR3 is CASSPSEGGRRYNEQFF.

The gene calls are TRBV7-6 and TRBJ1-2; the TCRdb D gene call, TRBD1, has no DNA to confirm it. Germline V CDR1 and CDR2: SGHVS, FNYEAQ. The CDR3 loop spans 13 amino acids. CDR3 protein: CASSLATGGGYTF.

V is TRBV27 and J is TRBJ1-6. This CDR3 comprises 12 residues. Germline CDR1 MNHEY, CDR2 SMNVEV (reference sequence). CDR3 amino acids: CASSLNGSPLHF.

The J gene is TRBJ2-1, the V gene TRBV20-1; TCRdb's assignment of TRBD2 cannot be checked, as there is no DNA. Germline assignment: CDR1 DFQATT and CDR2 SNEGSKA (reference sequence). The CDR3 consists of 12 residues. The CDR3 spells CSRGGGACAQFF.

The chain combines TRBV5-1 with TRBJ1-5. Germline V gene lookup returns CDR1 SGHRS and CDR2 YFSETQ. This CDR3 is 13 amino acids long. The CDR3 region is CASSLNINQPQHF.